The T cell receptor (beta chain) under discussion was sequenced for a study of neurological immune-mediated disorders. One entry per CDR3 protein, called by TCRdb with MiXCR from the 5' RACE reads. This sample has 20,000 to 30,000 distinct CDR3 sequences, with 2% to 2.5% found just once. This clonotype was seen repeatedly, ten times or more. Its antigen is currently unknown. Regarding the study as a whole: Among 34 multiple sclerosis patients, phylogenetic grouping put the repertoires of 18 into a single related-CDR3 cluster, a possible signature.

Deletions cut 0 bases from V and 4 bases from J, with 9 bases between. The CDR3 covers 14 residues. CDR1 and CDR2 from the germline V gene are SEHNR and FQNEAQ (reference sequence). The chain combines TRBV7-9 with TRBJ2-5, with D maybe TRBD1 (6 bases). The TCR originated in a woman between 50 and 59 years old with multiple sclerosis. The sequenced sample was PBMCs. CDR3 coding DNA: TGTGCCAGCAGCTTAGCCTCAGGGGTAGAGACCCAGTACTTC. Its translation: CASSLASGVETQYF. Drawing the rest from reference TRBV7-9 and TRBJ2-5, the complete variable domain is DTGVSQNPRHKITKRGQNVTFRCDPISEHNRLYWYRQTLGQGPEFLTYFQNEAQLEKSRLLSDRFSAERPKGSFSTLEIQRTEQGDSAMYLCASSLASGVETQYFGPGTRLLVL.